This T cell receptor beta chain was documented in a study of blood T cells in healthy people across ages. CDR3 length equals 16 residues. Germline CDR1 reads LGHNA; CDR2 reads YSLEER. V lost 1 base, J lost 5 bases, and 15 bases lay in between. Ten or more counts support this clonotype. The antigen is undetermined. The second PCR ran roughly 6 to 11 cycles with a sample-barcoded 5' primer and J-beta primers. Researchers report that a template-switch adaptor with 12 random nucleotides tagged each cDNA molecule. Samples each returned at least 2.5 million CDR3-containing paired-end reads. A single record per CDR3 protein comes from TCRdb applying MiXCR to the 5' RACE reads. The table records about 670,000 distinct CDR3 sequences, 40% to 50% of them present only once. Overall study results and limits: Strong correlation existed between TCR beta diversity and naive T cell percentage. Per million T cells, the diversity of TCR beta decreased roughly linearly as age advanced.

The chain uses TRBV4-3 and TRBJ2-1; either TRBD1 or TRBD2 may fit D (6 bases each). The sequence was collected from a man aged 80 or over in good health. Material for sequencing was blood. This CDR3 reads CASSQAGRGLDNEQFF. For the CDR3, the DNA is TGCGCCAGCAGCCAAGCCGGCAGGGGACTTGACAATGAGCAGTTCTTC.